This T cell receptor beta chain stems from a study of tissue T cells after allogeneic stem cell transplantation. With regard to this clone: As yet, its antigen is unknown. Gene names and germline refer to mouse.

General study points: Sampling depth was limited, and the cohort was small and clinically varied. TCR repertoires tracked anatomic similarity, regardless of disease or transplant status. Only a limited share of tissue TCRs appeared in blood or spleen.

Clones were read by immunoSEQ multiplex PCR, and TCRdb kept only the in-frame ones, dropping some. The repertoire holds about 22,000 clones, roughly two thirds seen once, with roughly 0.66% in the top ten. The source of this sequence is a female BALB/c mouse in good health. Strain haplotype (MHC): H2-d. Material for sequencing was spleen.

Partial CDR3 DNA: TGTGCCAGCAGCCAATCCGGGACAGGGAACACAGAAGTCTTC. It codes for CASSQSGTGNTEVF. The entire CDR3 sequence reads CASSQSGTGNTEVFF. The V and J genes are TRBV2 and TRBJ1-1; TRBD1 agrees at 8 bases. The read finishes 1 residue shy of the CDR3 end, and the germline J gene is used to complete it. The CDR3 has 15 residues. Unmatched junction bases numbered 3, after V lost 2 bases and J lost 1 base. Germline CDR1 is LGHNA and CDR2 is YSYQKL.